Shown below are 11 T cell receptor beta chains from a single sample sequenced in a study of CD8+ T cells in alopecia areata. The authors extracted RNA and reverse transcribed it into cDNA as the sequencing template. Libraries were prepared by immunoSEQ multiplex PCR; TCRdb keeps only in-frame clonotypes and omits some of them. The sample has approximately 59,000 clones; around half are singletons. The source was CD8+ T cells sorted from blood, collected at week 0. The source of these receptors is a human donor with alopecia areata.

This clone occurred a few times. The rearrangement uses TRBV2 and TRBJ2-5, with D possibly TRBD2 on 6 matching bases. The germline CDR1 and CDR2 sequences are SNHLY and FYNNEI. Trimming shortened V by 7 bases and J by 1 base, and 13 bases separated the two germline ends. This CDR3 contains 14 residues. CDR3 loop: CASMDSGSQETQYF. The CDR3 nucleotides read TGTGCCAGCATGGATAGCGGTAGCCAAGAGACCCAGTACTTC.

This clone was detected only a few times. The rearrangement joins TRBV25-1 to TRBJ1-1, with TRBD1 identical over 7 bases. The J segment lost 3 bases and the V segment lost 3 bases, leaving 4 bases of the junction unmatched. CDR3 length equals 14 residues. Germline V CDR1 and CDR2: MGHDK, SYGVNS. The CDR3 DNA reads TGTGCCAGCAGTGAGACAGGGATGGACACTGAAGCTTTCTTT. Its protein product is CASSETGMDTEAFF.

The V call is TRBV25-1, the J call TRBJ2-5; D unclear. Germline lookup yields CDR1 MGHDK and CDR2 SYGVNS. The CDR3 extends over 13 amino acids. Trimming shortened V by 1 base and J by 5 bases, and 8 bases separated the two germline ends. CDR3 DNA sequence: TGTGCCAGCAGTGAATTTATCAGGGAGACCCAGTACTTC. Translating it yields CASSEFIRETQYF.

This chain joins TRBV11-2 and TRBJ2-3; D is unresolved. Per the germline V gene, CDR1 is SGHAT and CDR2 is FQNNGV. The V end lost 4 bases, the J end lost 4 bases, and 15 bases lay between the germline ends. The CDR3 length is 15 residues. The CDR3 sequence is CASSWKGRTADTQYF. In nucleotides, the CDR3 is TGTGCCAGCAGCTGGAAAGGACGCACCGCAGATACGCAGTATTTT.

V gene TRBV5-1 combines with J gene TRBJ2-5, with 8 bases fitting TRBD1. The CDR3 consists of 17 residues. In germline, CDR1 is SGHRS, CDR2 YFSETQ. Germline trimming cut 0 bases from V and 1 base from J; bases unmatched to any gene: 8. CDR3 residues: CASSLVRDRSFQETQYF. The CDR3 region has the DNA TGCGCCAGCAGCTTGGTTCGGGACAGGAGTTTCCAAGAGACCCAGTACTTC.

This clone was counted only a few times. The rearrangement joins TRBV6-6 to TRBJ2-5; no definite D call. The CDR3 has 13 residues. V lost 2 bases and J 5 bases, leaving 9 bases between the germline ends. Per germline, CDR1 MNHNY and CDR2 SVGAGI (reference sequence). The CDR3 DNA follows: TGTGCCAGCAGTTACCTCGAGAGGGAGACCCAGTACTTC. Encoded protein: CASSYLERETQYF.

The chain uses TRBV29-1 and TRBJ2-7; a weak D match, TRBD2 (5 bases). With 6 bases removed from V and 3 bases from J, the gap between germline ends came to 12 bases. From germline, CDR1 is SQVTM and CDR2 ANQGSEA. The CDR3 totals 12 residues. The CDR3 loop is CSVLGEGYEQYF. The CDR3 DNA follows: TGCAGCGTACTAGGAGAAGGCTACGAGCAGTACTTC.

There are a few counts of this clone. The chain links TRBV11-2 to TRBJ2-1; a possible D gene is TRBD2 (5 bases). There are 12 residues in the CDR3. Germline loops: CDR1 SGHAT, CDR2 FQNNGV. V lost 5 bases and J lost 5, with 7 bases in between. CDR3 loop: CASSIANNEQFF. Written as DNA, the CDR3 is TGTGCCAGCAGCATAGCGAACAATGAGCAGTTCTTC. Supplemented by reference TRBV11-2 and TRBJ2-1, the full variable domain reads EAGVAQSPRYKIIEKRQSVAFWCNPISGHATLYWYQQILGQGPKLLIQFQNNGVVDDSQLPKDRFSAERLKGVDSTLKIQPAKLEDSAVYLCASSIANNEQFFGPGTRLTVL.

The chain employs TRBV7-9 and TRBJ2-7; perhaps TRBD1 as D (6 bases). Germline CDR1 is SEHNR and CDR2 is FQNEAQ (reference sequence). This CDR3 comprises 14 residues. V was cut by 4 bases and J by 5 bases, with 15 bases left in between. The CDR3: CASSSTSGVHEQYF. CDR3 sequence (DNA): TGTGCCAGCAGCTCCACCTCAGGGGTCCACGAGCAGTACTTC.

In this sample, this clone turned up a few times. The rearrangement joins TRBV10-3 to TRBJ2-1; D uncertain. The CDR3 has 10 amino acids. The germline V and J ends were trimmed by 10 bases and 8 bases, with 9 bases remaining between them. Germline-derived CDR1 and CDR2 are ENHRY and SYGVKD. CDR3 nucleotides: TGTGCCACCGGTGCGGATGAGCAGTTCTTC. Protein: CATGADEQFF.

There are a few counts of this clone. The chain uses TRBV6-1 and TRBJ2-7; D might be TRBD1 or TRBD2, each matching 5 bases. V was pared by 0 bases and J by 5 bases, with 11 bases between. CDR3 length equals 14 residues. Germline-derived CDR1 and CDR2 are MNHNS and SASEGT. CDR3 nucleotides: TGTGCCAGCAGTGAAGCGTCCGGGGCCGACGAGCAGTACTTC. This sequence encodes CASSEASGADEQYF.